This T cell receptor beta chain was recovered during a study of T cell repertoires in cytomegalovirus infection. As for the study in general: It can be stated that public TCR beta signatures indicated CMV infection as well as a matching HLA type.

Study-wide findings and caveats: There were carriers of CMV plus the relevant HLA, and cumulative public TCR beta family frequency identified them. The response measured ex vivo was dominated by TCR beta clonotypes (HLA-C-restricted and CMV-specific).

TCRdb ran MiXCR on the reads and lists one entry per CDR3 protein. The sample contains about 180,000 distinct CDR3 sequences, 17% of which appear only once. A note on this clonotype: Its antigen is unknown.

The ends lost 8 bases at V and 1 base at J; junction bases unmatched: 7. The germline CDR1 and CDR2 sequences are MGHDK and SYGVNS. This CDR3 spans 14 amino acids. Material for sequencing was CD8+ T cells from PBMCs. The V and J genes are TRBV25-1 and TRBJ1-1; 7 nucleotides agree with TRBD1. The receptor was isolated from a human donor in good health (CMV status not recorded). Some clones in this sample may be carry-over from other donors' samples. The DNA for the CDR3 is TGTGCCAGCTATCCAGGGGGGGAGAACACTGAAGCTTTCTTT. It specifies CASYPGGENTEAFF.